What follows are 9 T cell receptor beta chains derived from one specimen sequenced in a study of T-cell memory formation after mild COVID-19. TCRdb called the 5' RACE reads again in MiXCR, with one record for every CDR3 protein. The repertoire holds 500,000 to 600,000 distinct CDR3 sequences, with over 15% as singletons. The sequenced sample consisted of PBMCs or a T cell subset sorted from them (not recorded which). The receptors were sampled from an adult woman who had mild COVID-19 (a few samples of this study predate the infection). Cell type and time point are not known.

V usage is TRBV7-8 and J usage is TRBJ2-1; no reliable D call. Between the trimmed V and J ends, which lost 5 bases and 6 bases, there was a span of 8 bases. The CDR3 loop spans 12 amino acids. CDR1 and CDR2 (germline): SGHVS, FQNEAQ. CDR3 sequence: CASSVDTNEQFF. CDR3 DNA sequence: TGTGCCAGCAGCGTCGACACCAATGAGCAGTTCTTC. Full variable domain (missing parts from reference TRBV7-8 and TRBJ2-1): GAGVSQSPRYKVAKRGQDVALRCDPISGHVSLFWYQQALGQGPEFLTYFQNEAQLDKSGLPSDRFFAERPEGSVSTLKIQRTQQEDSAVYLCASSVDTNEQFFGPGTRLTVL.

This chain uses TRBV7-6 with TRBJ2-3; 9 nucleotides match TRBD2. Germline V gene data show CDR1 as SGHVS and CDR2 as FNYEAQ. Trimming took 2 bases from V and 2 from J; bases not matched to a gene: 5. The CDR3 length is 16 residues. The CDR3 region is CASSLSAGGHTDTQYF. Written as DNA, the CDR3 is TGTGCCAGCAGCTTATCCGCGGGAGGGCACACAGATACGCAGTATTTT.

This sequence joins TRBV5-1 and TRBJ2-7, with D possibly TRBD1 on 5 matching bases. V was clipped by 1 base and J by 3 bases, with 8 bases between them. The CDR3 totals 13 residues. Germline V CDR1 and CDR2: SGHRS, YFSETQ. The DNA of the CDR3 is TGCGCCAGCAGCTTGCCAGGGATCTACGAGCAGTACTTC. Translation gives CASSLPGIYEQYF.

The V call is TRBV4-3, the J call TRBJ2-2; TRBD2 agrees at 9 bases. This CDR3 is 16 amino acids long. V lost 0 bases to trimming and J lost 8 bases; unmatched junction nucleotides: 7. Germline CDR1 and CDR2: LGHNA and YSLEER. The DNA of the CDR3 is TGCGCCAGCAGCCAAGATCTGGTTGCGGGAGGGGGGGAGCTGTTTTTT. Translating gives CASSQDLVAGGGELFF.

This clonotype was detected ten times or more. This chain links TRBV7-9 with TRBJ2-1, with TRBD2 matching 10 bases. Per germline, CDR1 SEHNR and CDR2 FQNEAQ (reference sequence). The CDR3 is 15 amino acids. The V gene end was trimmed by 4 bases and the J gene end by 3 bases; junction bases not matched to a gene: 3. This CDR3 is CASSSGLADYNEQFF. CDR3 DNA: TGTGCCAGCAGCTCAGGACTAGCGGACTACAATGAGCAGTTCTTC.

This chain links TRBV13 with TRBJ2-7; 9 nucleotides line up with TRBD2. Germline CDR1 is PRHDT and CDR2 is FYEKMQ (reference sequence). The CDR3 extends over 15 amino acids. V gave up 3 bases and J gave up 5 bases; unmatched junction bases: 8. The CDR3 reads CASSLESGGLDEQYF. CDR3 in DNA: TGTGCCAGCAGCTTGGAGAGCGGGGGGTTGGACGAGCAGTACTTC. The entire variable domain, with the rest obtained from reference TRBV13 and TRBJ2-7, is as follows: AAGVIQSPRHLIKEKRETATLKCYPIPRHDTVYWYQQGPGQDPQFLISFYEKMQSDKGSIPDRFSAQQFSDYHSELNMSSLELGDSALYFCASSLESGGLDEQYFGPGTRLTVT.

The chain recombines TRBV27 with TRBJ2-2; possible D gene TRBD2, 6 bases. V shed 9 bases and J shed 0 bases, with 14 bases lying between them. This CDR3 has 15 residues. Germline CDR1 is MNHEY and CDR2 is SMNVEV (reference sequence). The CDR3 DNA follows: TGTGCCAGAATCGGGACTCCATCGAACACCGGGGAGCTGTTTTTT. Residues: CARIGTPSNTGELFF.

The chain recombines TRBV24-1 with TRBJ2-1; 10 nucleotides align to TRBD1. With 3 bases clipped from V and 4 bases from J, the junction kept 8 bases outside the gene matches. CDR1 and CDR2 (germline): KGHDR, SFDVKD. The CDR3 extends over 17 amino acids. CDR3 loop: CATSDTDGTGEYNEQFF. CDR3 sequence (DNA): TGTGCCACCAGTGATACTGACGGGACAGGGGAGTACAATGAGCAGTTCTTC.

J is TRBJ2-1 and V is TRBV7-2; perhaps TRBD2 as D (6 bases). Trimming removed 3 bases at V and 3 bases at J, with 12 bases between. The germline gives CDR1 SGHTA, CDR2 FQGNSA. The CDR3 spans 15 residues. The DNA of the CDR3 is TGTGCCAGCAGCTTCGGGAGTAATCGCTACAATGAGCAGTTCTTC. As protein: CASSFGSNRYNEQFF.